The 12 T cell receptor beta chains below all came from one sample that was sequenced in a study of T cells in Graves' hyperthyroidism and ophthalmopathy. Amplification of TCR beta CDR3 regions was performed using RNA transcripts as template. A first-round RT-PCR of the TCR CDR3 used the HTBI primer set. Each CDR3 protein gets one entry after TCRdb re-called the multiplex PCR reads with MiXCR. There are hundreds of thousands of distinct CDR3 sequences in the sample; over 35% occur only once, and approximately 8.7% lies in the top ten. Material for sequencing was blood. Source of these receptors: a man aged 18 to 35 with Graves' hyperthyroidism.

This chain joins TRBV5-1 and TRBJ2-2; tentative D call: TRBD2 (6 bases). The CDR3 is 16 amino acids. V gave up 4 bases and J gave up 1 base, with 14 bases separating them. The V gene's germline CDR1 is SGHRS and CDR2 YFSETQ. CDR3 loop: CASSPSAAGNTGELFF. CDR3 DNA: TGCGCCAGCAGCCCTAGCGCGGCCGGGAACACCGGGGAGCTGTTTTTT.

CDR3 loop: CASRVAMNTEAFF. In DNA, the CDR3 is TGTGCCAGCAGGGTAGCTATGAACACTGAAGCTTTCTTT. The chain combines TRBV12-3 or TRBV12-4 with TRBJ1-1; no clear D. V lost 6 bases and J 0 bases, leaving 8 bases between the germline ends. The CDR3 extends over 13 amino acids.

The rearrangement links TRBV15 to TRBJ1-2, with 9 bases that match TRBD1. Trimming took 4 bases from V and 3 from J; bases not matched to a gene: 6. CDR3 length equals 15 residues. Germline V CDR1 and CDR2: LNHNV, YYDKDF (reference sequence). CDR3 nucleotide sequence: TGTGCCACCAGCATTTCCCGGGACAGGGACTATGGCTACACCTTC. It yields the protein CATSISRDRDYGYTF.

This rearrangement joins TRBV7-9 to TRBJ2-6, with a possible D match to TRBD2 (5 bases). There are 18 residues in the CDR3. With 4 bases removed from V and 4 bases from J, the gap between germline ends came to 20 bases. Germline V CDR1 and CDR2: SEHNR, FQNEAQ (reference sequence). CDR3: CASSYTDLAFPGANVLTF. CDR3 in DNA: TGTGCCAGCAGCTACACAGACCTAGCCTTTCCCGGGGCCAACGTCCTGACTTTC. Drawing the rest from reference TRBV7-9 and TRBJ2-6, the complete variable domain is DTGVSQNPRHKITKRGQNVTFRCDPISEHNRLYWYRQTLGQGPEFLTYFQNEAQLEKSRLLSDRFSAERPKGSFSTLEIQRTEQGDSAMYLCASSYTDLAFPGANVLTFGAGSRLTVL.

This clonotype was picked up many times. The V and J genes are TRBV29-1 and TRBJ2-5; 10 bases map to TRBD1. V shed 4 bases, J shed 2 bases, and the junction held 7 bases outside the gene matches. The CDR3 loop spans 15 amino acids. Germline V gives CDR1 SQVTM, CDR2 ANQGSEA. This CDR3 is CSVGRTGGRQETQYF. The CDR3 bases are TGCAGCGTTGGACGGACAGGGGGTAGGCAAGAGACCCAGTACTTC.

This clonotype showed up just a few times. The CDR3 reads CASSIGEARLATYEQYF. The CDR3, as DNA: TGTGCCAGTAGTATAGGCGAGGCGAGACTAGCGACCTACGAGCAGTACTTC. J is TRBJ2-7 and V is TRBV19; 8 bases align to TRBD2. The CDR3 is 17 amino acids. With V trimmed by 1 base and J by 2 bases, 10 bases remained unmatched. Germline CDR1 LNHDA, CDR2 SQIVND (reference sequence).

The V call is TRBV18, the J call TRBJ1-2, with D maybe TRBD1 (6 bases). The CDR3 has 14 residues. V was pared by 3 bases and J by 2 bases, with 10 bases between. Germline V CDR1 and CDR2: KGHSH, LQKENI. In nucleotides, the CDR3 is TGTGCCAGCTCACCCTCGGACAGAAACTATGGCTACACCTTC. Its translation is CASSPSDRNYGYTF.

The J gene is TRBJ1-2, the V gene TRBV24-1, with D perhaps matching TRBD1 (5 bases). Per the germline V gene, CDR1 is KGHDR and CDR2 is SFDVKD. V lost 5 bases to trimming and J lost 4 bases, with 13 bases between them. CDR3 size: 14 residues. CDR3 protein: CATSARDVVYGYTF. CDR3 DNA: TGTGCCACCAGTGCACGGGACGTGGTCTATGGCTACACCTTC.

The table lists this clonotype with a few counts. This chain uses TRBV9 with TRBJ2-7; 7 bases are shared with TRBD1. The V gene's germline CDR1 is SGDLS and CDR2 YYNGEE. V lost 4 bases and J lost 6; bases outside the gene matches: 10. CDR3 length: 14 residues. The CDR3 DNA is TGTGCCAGCAGCACAGAGACAGGGCTCTCCGAGCAGTACTTC. Its translation: CASSTETGLSEQYF.

The chain is built from TRBV5-5 and TRBJ1-1, with no clear D. Between the trimmed V and J ends, which lost 2 bases and 1 base, there was a span of 18 bases. This CDR3 region has 17 residues. Germline V gives CDR1 SGHKS, CDR2 YYEKEE (reference sequence). The CDR3 region has the DNA TGTGCCAGCAGCTTCTCACAGTTACTTTACGAGAACACTGAAGCTTTCTTT. The encoded protein is CASSFSQLLYENTEAFF.

This clonotype was seen many times. The V call is TRBV4-1, the J call TRBJ2-2, with D possibly being TRBD1 or TRBD2 (5 bases each). Trimming removed 0 bases at V and 5 bases at J, with 13 bases between. This CDR3 comprises 16 residues. Germline V gene sequence: CDR1 MGHRA, CDR2 YSYEKL. CDR3 amino acids: CASSQEAGAITGELFF. The CDR3 DNA reads TGCGCCAGCAGCCAAGAGGCCGGGGCGATAACCGGGGAGCTGTTTTTT.

At least ten counts were recorded for this clonotype. This chain links TRBV29-1 with TRBJ1-3, with unresolved D. Trimming left V 7 bases short and J 4 bases short, with 17 bases between. Germline CDR1 SQVTM, CDR2 ANQGSEA. CDR3 length equals 14 residues. The CDR3 region is CSAGPTKEGNTIYF. DNA for the CDR3: TGCAGCGCCGGACCCACAAAGGAAGGAAACACCATATATTTT. Using reference TRBV29-1 and TRBJ1-3 for the parts outside the CDR3, the full variable domain is SAVISQKPSRDICQRGTSLTIQCQVDSQVTMMFWYRQQPGQSLTLIATANQGSEATYESGFVIDKFPISRPNLTFSTLTVSNMSPEDSSIYLCSAGPTKEGNTIYFGEGSWLTVV.